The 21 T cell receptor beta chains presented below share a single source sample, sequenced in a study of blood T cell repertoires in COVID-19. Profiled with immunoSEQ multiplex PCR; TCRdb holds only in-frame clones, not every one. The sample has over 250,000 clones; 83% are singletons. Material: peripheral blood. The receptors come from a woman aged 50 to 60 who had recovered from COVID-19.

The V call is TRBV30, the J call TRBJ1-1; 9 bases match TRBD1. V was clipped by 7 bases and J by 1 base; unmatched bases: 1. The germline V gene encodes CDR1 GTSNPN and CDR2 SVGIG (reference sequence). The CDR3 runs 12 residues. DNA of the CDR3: TGTGCCTACAGGGGGCCGAACACTGAAGCTTTCTTT. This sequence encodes CAYRGPNTEAFF.

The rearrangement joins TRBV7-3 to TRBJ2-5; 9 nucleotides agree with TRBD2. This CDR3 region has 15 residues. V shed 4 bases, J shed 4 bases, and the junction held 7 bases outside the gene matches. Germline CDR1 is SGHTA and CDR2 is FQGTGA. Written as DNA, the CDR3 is TGTGCCAGCAGCTCGGGGGGACTAGCTGGAGAGACCCAGTACTTC. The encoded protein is CASSSGGLAGETQYF.

The CDR3 reads CASSLGASSGPDTQYF. The CDR3 nucleotides read TGTGCCAGCAGCTTAGGAGCGTCTAGCGGCCCAGATACGCAGTATTTT. This sequence joins TRBV11-3 and TRBJ2-3, with 7 bases that match TRBD2. The CDR3 totals 16 residues. CDR1 and CDR2 (germline): SGHNT, YENEEA. Trimming took 1 base from V and 4 from J; bases not matched to a gene: 8.

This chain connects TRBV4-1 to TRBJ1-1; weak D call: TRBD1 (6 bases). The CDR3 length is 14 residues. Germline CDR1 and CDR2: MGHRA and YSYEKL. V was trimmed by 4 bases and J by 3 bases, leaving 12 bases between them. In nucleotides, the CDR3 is TGCGCCAGCAGCCGACCACAGGGAGACACTGAAGCTTTCTTT. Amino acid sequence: CASSRPQGDTEAFF.

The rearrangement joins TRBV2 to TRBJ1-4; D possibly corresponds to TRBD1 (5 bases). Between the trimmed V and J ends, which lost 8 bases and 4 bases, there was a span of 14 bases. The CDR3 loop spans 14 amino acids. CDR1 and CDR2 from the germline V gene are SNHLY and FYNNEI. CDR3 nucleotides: TGTGCCAGCCTCTTTGACAGAAATAATGAAAAACTGTTTTTT. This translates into CASLFDRNNEKLFF.

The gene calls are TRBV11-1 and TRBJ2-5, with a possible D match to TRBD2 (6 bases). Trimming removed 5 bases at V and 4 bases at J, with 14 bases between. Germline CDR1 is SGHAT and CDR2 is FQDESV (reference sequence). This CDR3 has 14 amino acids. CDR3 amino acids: CASSPLAGPETQYF. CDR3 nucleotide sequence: TGTGCCAGCAGCCCCTTGGCGGGACCAGAGACCCAGTACTTC.

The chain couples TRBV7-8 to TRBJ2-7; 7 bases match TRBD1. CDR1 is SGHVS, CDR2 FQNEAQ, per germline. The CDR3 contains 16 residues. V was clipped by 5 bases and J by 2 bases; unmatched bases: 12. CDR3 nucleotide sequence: TGTGCCAGCAGCGTCCGCCGGGACAGCGAAGCCTACGAGCAGTACTTC. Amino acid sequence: CASSVRRDSEAYEQYF. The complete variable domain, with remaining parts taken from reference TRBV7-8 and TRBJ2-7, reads GAGVSQSPRYKVAKRGQDVALRCDPISGHVSLFWYQQALGQGPEFLTYFQNEAQLDKSGLPSDRFFAERPEGSVSTLKIQRTQQEDSAVYLCASSVRRDSEAYEQYFGPGTRLTVT.

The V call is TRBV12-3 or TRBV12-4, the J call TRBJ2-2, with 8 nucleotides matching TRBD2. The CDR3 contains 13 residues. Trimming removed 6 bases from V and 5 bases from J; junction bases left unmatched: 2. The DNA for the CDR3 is TGTGCCAGCAGGGGCGGGAGGACCGGGGAGCTGTTTTTT. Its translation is CASRGGRTGELFF.

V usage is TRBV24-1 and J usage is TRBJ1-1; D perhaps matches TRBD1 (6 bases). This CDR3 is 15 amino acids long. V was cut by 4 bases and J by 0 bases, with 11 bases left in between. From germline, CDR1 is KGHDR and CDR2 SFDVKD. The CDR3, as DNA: TGTGCCACCAGTGACGCGACAGGAGTGAACACTGAAGCTTTCTTT. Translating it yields CATSDATGVNTEAFF.

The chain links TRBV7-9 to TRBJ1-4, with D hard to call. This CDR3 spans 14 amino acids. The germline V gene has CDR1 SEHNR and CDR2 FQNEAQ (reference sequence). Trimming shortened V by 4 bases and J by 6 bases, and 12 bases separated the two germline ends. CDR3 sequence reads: CASSSGGEDEKLFF. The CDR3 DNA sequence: TGTGCCAGCAGCTCCGGCGGGGAAGATGAAAAACTGTTTTTT.

The DNA of the CDR3 is TGTGCCAGCAGTTCAGGACTCAGGGAGACCCAGTACTTC. Translated, it gives CASSSGLRETQYF. The genes are TRBV28 and TRBJ2-5, with a possible D match to TRBD2 (5 bases). The CDR3 has 13 amino acids. Trimming left V 4 bases short and J 5 bases short, with 11 bases between. The germline V gene has CDR1 MDHEN and CDR2 SYDVKM.

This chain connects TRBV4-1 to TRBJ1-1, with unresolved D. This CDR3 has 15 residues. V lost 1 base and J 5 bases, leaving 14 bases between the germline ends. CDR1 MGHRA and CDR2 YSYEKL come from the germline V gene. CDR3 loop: CASSQVGRSSTEAFF. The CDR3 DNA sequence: TGCGCCAGCAGCCAAGTGGGGAGGAGTAGTACTGAAGCTTTCTTT.

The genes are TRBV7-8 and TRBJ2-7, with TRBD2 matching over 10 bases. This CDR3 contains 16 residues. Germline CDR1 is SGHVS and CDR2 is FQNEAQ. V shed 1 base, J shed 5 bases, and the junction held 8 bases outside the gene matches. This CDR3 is CASSLEGSGGSDEQYF. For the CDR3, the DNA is TGTGCCAGCAGCTTAGAAGGTAGCGGGGGGTCTGACGAGCAGTACTTC. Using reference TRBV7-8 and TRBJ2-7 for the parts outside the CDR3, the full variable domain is GAGVSQSPRYKVAKRGQDVALRCDPISGHVSLFWYQQALGQGPEFLTYFQNEAQLDKSGLPSDRFFAERPEGSVSTLKIQRTQQEDSAVYLCASSLEGSGGSDEQYFGPGTRLTVT.

The CDR3 sequence: CAISEPDSRTEAFF. CDR3 nucleotides: TGTGCCATCAGTGAACCCGACAGTCGCACTGAAGCTTTCTTT. The gene calls are TRBV10-3 and TRBJ1-1; a weak D match, TRBD1 (5 bases). The CDR3 has 14 residues. The V gene's germline CDR1 is ENHRY and CDR2 SYGVKD. The V gene lost 3 bases and the J gene lost 4 bases, with 12 bases spanning the gap.

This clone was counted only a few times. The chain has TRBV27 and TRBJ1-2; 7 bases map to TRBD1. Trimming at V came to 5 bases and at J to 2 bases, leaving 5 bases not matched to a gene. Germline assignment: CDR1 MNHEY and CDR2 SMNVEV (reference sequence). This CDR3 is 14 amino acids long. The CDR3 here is CASSEGGQNYGYTF. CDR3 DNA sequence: TGTGCCAGCAGTGAGGGGGGACAGAACTATGGCTACACCTTC.

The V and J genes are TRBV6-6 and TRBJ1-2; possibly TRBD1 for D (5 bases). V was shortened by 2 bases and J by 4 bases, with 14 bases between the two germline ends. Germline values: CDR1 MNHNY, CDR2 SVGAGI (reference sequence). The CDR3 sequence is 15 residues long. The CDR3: CASSYPQTGTYGYTF. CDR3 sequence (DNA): TGTGCCAGCAGTTACCCCCAAACAGGAACCTATGGCTACACCTTC.

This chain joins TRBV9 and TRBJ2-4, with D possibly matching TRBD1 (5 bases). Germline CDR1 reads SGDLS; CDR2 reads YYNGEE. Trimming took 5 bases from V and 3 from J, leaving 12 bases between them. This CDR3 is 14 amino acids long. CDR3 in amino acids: CASSPDSHKNIQYF. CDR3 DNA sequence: TGTGCCAGCAGTCCAGACAGTCACAAAAACATTCAGTACTTC.

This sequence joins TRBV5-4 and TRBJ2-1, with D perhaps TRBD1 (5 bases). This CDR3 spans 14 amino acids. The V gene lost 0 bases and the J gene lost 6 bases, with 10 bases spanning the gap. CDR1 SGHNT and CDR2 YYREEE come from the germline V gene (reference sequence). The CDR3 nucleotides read TGTGCCAGCAGCTTGGAACAGGCAGGCAATGAGCAGTTCTTC. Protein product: CASSLEQAGNEQFF.

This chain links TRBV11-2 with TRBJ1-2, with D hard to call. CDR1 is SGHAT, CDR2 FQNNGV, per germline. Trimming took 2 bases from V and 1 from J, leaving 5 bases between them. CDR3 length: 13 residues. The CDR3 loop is CASSLQRNYGYTF. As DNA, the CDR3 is TGTGCCAGCAGCTTACAGCGTAACTATGGCTACACCTTC. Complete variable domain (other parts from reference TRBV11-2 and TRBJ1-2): EAGVAQSPRYKIIEKRQSVAFWCNPISGHATLYWYQQILGQGPKLLIQFQNNGVVDDSQLPKDRFSAERLKGVDSTLKIQPAKLEDSAVYLCASSLQRNYGYTFGSGTRLTVV.

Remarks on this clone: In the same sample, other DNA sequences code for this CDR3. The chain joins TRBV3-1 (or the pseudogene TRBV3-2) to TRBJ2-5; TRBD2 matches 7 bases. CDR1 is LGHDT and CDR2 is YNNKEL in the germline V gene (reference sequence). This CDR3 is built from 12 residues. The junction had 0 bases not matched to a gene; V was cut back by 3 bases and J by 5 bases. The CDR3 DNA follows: TGTGCCAGCAGCCAGGGGGGGGAGACCCAGTACTTC. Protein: CASSQGGETQYF.

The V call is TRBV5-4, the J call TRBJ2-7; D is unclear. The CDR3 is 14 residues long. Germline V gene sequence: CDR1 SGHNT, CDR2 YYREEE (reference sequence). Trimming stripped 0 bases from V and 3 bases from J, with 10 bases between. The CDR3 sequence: CASSLAGNLYEQYF. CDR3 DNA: TGTGCCAGCAGCTTGGCCGGTAACCTCTACGAGCAGTACTTC.